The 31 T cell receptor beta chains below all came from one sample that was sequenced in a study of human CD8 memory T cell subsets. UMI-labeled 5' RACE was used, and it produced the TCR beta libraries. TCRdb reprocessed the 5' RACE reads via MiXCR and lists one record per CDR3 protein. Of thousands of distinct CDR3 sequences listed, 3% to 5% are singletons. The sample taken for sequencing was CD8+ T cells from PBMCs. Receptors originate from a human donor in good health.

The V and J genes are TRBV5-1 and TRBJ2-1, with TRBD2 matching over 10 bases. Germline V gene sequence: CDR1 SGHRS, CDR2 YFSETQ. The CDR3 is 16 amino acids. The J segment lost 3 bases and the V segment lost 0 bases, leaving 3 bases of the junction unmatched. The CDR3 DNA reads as TGCGCCAGCAGCTTGGCTAGCGGGAGTCTCTACAATGAGCAGTTCTTC. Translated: CASSLASGSLYNEQFF.

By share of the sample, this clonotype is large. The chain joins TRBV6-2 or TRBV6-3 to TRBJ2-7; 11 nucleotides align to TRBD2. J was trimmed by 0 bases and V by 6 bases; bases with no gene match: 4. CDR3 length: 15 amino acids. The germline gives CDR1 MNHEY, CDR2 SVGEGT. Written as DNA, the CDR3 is TGTGCCAGCAGCCTTAGCGGGGGGGCCTCCTACGAGCAGTACTTC. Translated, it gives CASSLSGGASYEQYF.

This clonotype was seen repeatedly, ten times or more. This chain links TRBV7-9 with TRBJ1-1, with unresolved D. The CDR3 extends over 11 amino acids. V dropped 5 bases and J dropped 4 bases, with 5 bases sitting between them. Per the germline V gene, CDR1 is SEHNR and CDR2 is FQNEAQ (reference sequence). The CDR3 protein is CASSPSTEAFF. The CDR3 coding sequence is TGTGCCAGCAGCCCCAGCACTGAAGCTTTCTTT.

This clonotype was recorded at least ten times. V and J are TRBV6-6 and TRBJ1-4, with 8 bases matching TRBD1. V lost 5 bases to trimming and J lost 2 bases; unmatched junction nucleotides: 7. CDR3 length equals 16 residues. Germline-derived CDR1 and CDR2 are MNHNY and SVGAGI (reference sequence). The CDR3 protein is CASSETGGATNEKLFF. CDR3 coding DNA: TGTGCCAGCAGTGAAACAGGGGGGGCGACTAATGAAAAACTGTTTTTT.

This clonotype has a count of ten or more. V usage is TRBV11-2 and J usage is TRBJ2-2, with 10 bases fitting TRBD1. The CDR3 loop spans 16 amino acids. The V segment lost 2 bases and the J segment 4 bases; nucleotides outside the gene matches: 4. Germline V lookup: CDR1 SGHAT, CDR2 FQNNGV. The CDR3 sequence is CASSLSTGGLTGELFF. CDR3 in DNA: TGTGCCAGCAGCTTATCGACAGGGGGCCTCACCGGGGAGCTGTTTTTT.

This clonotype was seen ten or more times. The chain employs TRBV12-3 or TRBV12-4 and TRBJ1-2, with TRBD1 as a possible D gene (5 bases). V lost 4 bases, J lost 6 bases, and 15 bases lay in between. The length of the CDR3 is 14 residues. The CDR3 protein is CASSWDSSPHGYTF. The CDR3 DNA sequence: TGTGCCAGCAGTTGGGACTCCAGCCCACATGGCTACACCTTC.

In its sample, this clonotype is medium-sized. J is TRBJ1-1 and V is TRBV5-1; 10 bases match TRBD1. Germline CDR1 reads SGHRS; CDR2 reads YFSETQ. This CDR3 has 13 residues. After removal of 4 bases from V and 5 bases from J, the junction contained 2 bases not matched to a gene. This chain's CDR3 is CASSAGQGTEAFF. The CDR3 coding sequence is TGCGCCAGCAGCGCGGGACAGGGGACTGAAGCTTTCTTT. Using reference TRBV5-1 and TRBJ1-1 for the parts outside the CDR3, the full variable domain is KAGVTQTPRYLIKTRGQQVTLSCSPISGHRSVSWYQQTPGQGLQFLFEYFSETQRNKGNFPGRFSGRQFSNSRSEMNVSTLELGDSALYLCASSAGQGTEAFFGQGTRLTVV.

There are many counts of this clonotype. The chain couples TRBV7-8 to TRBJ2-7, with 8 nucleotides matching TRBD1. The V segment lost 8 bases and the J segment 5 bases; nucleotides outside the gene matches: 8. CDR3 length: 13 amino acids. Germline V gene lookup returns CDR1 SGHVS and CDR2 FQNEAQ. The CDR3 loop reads CASRTRTGHEQYF. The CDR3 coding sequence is TGTGCCAGCCGTACCAGGACAGGGCACGAGCAGTACTTC.

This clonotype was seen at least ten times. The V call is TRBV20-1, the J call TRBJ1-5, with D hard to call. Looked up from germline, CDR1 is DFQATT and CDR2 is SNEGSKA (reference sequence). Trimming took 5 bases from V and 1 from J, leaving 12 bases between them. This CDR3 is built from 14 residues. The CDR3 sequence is CSASPLESNQPQHF. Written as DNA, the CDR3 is TGCAGTGCTTCGCCCCTCGAGAGCAATCAGCCCCAGCATTTT.

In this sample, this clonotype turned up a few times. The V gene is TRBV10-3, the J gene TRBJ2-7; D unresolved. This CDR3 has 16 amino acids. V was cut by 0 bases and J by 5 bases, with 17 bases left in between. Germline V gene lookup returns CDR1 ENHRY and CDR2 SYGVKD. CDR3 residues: CAISESRVGRSDEQYF. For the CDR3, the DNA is TGTGCCATCAGTGAGTCAAGGGTAGGCCGTAGTGACGAGCAGTACTTC.

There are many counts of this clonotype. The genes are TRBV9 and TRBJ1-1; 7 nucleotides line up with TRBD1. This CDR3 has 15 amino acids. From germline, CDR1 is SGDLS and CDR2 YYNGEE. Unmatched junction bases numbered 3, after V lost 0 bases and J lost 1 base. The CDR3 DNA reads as TGTGCCAGCAGCGTAGACCAGGGGGAGAACACTGAAGCTTTCTTT. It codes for CASSVDQGENTEAFF. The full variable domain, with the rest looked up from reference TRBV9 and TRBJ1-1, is DSGVTQTPKHLITATGQRVTLRCSPRSGDLSVYWYQQSLDQGLQFLIQYYNGEERAKGNILERFSAQQFPDLHSELNLSSLELGDSALYFCASSVDQGENTEAFFGQGTRLTVV.

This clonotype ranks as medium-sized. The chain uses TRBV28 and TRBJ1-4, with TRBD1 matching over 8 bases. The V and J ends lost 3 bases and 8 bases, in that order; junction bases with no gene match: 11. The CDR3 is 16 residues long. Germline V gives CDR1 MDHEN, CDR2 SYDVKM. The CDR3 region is CASSLTGVTIYEKLFF. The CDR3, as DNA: TGTGCCAGCAGTTTGACAGGGGTAACCATTTACGAAAAACTGTTTTTT.

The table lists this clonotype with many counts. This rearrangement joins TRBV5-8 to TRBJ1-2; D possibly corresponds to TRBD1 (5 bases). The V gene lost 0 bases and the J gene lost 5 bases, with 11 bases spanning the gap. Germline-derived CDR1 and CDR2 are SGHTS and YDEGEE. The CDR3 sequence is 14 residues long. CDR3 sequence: CASSLGAGFYGYTF. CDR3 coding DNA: TGTGCCAGCAGCTTGGGGGCAGGGTTTTATGGCTACACCTTC.

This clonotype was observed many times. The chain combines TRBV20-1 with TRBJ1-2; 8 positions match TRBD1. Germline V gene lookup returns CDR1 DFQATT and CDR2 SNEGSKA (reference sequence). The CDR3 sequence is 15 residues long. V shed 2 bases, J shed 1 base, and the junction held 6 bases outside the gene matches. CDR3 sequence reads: CSARPTGDHNYGYTF. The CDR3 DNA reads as TGCAGTGCTAGACCGACAGGGGATCATAACTATGGCTACACCTTC.

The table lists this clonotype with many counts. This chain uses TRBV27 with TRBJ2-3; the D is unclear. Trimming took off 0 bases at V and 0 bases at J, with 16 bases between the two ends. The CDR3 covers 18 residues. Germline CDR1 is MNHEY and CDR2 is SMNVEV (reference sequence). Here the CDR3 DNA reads TGTGCCAGCAGTTTATCCCCTCCATTAGGTACTAGCACAGATACGCAGTATTTT. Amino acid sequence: CASSLSPPLGTSTDTQYF.

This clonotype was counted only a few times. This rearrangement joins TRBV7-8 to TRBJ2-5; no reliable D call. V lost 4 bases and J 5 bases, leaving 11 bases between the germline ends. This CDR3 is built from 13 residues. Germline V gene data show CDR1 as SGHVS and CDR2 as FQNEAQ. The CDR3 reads CASSSTRAETQYF. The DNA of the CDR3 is TGTGCCAGCAGCTCGACAAGGGCGGAGACCCAGTACTTC.

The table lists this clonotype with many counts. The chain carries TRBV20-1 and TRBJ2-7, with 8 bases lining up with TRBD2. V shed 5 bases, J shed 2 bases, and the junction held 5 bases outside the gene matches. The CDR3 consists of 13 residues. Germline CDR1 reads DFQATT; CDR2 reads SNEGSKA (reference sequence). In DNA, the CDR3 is TGCAGTGCTTTCGGGGGGGAAACCTACGAGCAGTACTTC. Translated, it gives CSAFGGETYEQYF.

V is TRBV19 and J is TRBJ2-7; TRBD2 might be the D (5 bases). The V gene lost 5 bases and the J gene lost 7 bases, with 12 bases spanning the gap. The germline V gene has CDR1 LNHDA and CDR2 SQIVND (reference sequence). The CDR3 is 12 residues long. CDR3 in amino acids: CASSSVSGEQYF. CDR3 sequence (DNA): TGTGCCAGTAGTTCAGTATCGGGGGAGCAGTACTTC.

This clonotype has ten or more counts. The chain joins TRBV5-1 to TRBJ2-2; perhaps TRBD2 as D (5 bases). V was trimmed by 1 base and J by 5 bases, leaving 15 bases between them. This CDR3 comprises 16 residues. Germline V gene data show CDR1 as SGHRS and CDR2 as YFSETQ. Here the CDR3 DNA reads TGCGCCAGCAGCTTGTGGGAGTCGGCCGGGACCGGGGAGCTGTTTTTT. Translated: CASSLWESAGTGELFF.

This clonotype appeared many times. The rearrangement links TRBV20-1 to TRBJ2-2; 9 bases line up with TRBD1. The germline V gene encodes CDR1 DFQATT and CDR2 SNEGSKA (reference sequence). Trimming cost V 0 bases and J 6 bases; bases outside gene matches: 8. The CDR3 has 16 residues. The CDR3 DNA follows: TGCAGTGCTAGAGAGTGGGGACAGGGCGAGGCCGGGGAGCTGTTTTTT. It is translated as CSAREWGQGEAGELFF.

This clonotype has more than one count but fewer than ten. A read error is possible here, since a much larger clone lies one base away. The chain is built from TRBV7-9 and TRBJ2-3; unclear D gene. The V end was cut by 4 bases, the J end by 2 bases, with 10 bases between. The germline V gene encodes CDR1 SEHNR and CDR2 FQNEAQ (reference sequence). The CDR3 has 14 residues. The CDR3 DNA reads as TGTGCCAGCAGCTCTGATGAGAACACAGATACGCAGTATTTT. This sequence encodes CASSSDENTDTQYF.

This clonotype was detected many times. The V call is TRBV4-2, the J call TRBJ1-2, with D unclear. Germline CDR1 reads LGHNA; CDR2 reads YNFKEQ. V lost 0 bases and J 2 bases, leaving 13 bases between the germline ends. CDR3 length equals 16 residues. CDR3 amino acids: CASSQDPAGPNYGYTF. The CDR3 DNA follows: TGTGCCAGCAGCCAAGATCCGGCAGGCCCAAACTATGGCTACACCTTC.

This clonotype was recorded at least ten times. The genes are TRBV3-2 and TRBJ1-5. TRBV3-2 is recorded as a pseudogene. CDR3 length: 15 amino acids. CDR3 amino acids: CASSQAKVNNQPQHF. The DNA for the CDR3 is TGTGCCAGCAGCCAAGCGAAAGTAAACAATCAGCCCCAGCATTTT.

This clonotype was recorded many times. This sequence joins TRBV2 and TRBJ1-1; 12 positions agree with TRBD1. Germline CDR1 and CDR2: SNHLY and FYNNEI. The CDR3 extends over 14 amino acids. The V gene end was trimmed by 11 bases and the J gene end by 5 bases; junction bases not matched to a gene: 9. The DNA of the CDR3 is TGTGCCTGGCGGGGACAGGGGGCTCAGACTGAAGCTTTCTTT. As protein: CAWRGQGAQTEAFF.

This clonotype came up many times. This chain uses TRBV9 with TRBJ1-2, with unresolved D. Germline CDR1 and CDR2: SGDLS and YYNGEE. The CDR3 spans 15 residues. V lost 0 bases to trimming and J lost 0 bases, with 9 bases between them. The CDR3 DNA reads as TGTGCCAGCAGCGTAGAGGGCTCGGCTAACTATGGCTACACCTTC. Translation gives CASSVEGSANYGYTF.

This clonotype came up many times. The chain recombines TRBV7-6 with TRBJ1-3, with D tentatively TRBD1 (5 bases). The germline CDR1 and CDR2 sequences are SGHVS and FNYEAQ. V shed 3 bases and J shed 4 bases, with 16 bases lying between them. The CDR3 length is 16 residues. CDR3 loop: CASSFSPAREGNTIYF. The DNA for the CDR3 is TGTGCCAGCAGCTTCTCACCGGCCAGGGAAGGAAACACCATATATTTT.

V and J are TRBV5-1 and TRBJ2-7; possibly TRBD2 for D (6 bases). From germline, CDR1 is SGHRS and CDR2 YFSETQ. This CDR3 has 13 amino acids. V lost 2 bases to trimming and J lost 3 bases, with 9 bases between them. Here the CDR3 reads CASSFAGIYEQYF. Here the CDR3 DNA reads TGCGCCAGCAGCTTCGCGGGGATCTACGAGCAGTACTTC. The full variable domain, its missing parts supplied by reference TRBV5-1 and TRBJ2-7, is KAGVTQTPRYLIKTRGQQVTLSCSPISGHRSVSWYQQTPGQGLQFLFEYFSETQRNKGNFPGRFSGRQFSNSRSEMNVSTLELGDSALYLCASSFAGIYEQYFGPGTRLTVT.

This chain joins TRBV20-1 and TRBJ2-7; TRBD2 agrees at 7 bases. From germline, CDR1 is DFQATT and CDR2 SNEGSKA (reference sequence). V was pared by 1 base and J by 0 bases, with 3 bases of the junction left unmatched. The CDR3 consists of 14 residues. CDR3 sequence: CSARVGGDSYEQYF. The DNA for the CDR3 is TGCAGTGCTAGAGTGGGGGGGGACTCCTACGAGCAGTACTTC.

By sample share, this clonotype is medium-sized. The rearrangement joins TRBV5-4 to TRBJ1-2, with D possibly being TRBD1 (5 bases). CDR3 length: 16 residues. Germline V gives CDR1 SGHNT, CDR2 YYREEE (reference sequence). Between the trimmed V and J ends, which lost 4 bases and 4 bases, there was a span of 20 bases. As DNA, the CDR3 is TGTGCCAGCAGCCTCTCTGGGACGGACATCGCCTATGGCTACACCTTC. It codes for CASSLSGTDIAYGYTF. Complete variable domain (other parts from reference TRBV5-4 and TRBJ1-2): ETGVTQSPTHLIKTRGQQVTLRCSSQSGHNTVSWYQQALGQGPQFIFQYYREEENGRGNFPPRFSGLQFPNYSSELNVNALELDDSALYLCASSLSGTDIAYGYTFGSGTRLTVV.

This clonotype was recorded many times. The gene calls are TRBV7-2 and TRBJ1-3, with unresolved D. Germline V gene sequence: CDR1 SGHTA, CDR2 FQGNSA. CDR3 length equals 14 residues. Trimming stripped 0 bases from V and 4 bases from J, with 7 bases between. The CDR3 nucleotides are TGTGCCAGCAGCTTAGCGGGGTCCGGAAACACCATATATTTT. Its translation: CASSLAGSGNTIYF. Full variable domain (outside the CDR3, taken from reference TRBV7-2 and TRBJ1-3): GAGVSQSPSNKVTEKGKDVELRCDPISGHTALYWYRQSLGQGLEFLIYFQGNSAPDKSGLPSDRFSAERTGGSVSTLTIQRTQQEDSAVYLCASSLAGSGNTIYFGEGSWLTVV.

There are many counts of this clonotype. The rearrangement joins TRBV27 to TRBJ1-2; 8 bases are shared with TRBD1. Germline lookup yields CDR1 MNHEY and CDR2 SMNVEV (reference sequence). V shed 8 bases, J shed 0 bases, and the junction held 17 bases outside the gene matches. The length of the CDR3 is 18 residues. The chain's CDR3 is CASGPRGGRGLANYGYTF. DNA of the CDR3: TGTGCCAGCGGACCTCGCGGTGGCAGGGGGCTGGCTAACTATGGCTACACCTTC.